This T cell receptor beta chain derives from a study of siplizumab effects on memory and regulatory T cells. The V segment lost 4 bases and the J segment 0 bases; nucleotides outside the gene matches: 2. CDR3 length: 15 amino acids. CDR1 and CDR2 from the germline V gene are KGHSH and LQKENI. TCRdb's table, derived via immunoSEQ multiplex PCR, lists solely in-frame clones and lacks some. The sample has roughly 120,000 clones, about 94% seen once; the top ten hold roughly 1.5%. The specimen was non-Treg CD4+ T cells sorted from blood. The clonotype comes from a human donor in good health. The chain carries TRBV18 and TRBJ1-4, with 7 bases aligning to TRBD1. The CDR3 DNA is TGTGCCAGCTCACTAGGACAGGCAACTAATGAAAAACTGTTTTTT. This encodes CASSLGQATNEKLFF. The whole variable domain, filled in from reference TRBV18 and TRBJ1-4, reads NAGVMQNPRHLVRRRGQEARLRCSPMKGHSHVYWYRQLPEEGLKFMVYLQKENIIDESGMPKERFSAEFPKEGPSILRIQQVVRGDSAAYFCASSLGQATNEKLFFGSGTQLSVL.